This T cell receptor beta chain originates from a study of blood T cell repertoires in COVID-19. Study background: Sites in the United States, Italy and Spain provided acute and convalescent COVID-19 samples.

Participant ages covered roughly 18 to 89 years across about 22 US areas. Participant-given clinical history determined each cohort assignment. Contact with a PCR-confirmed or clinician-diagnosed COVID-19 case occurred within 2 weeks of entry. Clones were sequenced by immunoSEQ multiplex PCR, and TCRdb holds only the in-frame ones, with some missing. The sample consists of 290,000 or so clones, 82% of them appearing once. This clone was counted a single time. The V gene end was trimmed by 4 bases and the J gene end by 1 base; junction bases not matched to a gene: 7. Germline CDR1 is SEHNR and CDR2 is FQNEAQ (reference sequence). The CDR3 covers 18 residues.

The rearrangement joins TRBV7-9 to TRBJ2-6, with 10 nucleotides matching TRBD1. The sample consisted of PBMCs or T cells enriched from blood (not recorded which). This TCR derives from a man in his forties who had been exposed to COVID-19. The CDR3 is CASSSRQGAGSGANVLTF. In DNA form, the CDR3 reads TGTGCCAGCAGCTCGCGACAGGGGGCCGGGTCTGGGGCCAACGTCCTGACTTTC.